The 23 T cell receptor beta chains below were found in one sample sequenced in a study of technical replicates of blood from a handful of donors (dated by TCRdb to 2016 to 2017). Libraries were constructed by the immunoSEQ multiplex PCR assay. As stored in TCRdb, this immuneACCESS dataset retains in-frame rearrangements with V and J assigned. A fraction of the clones does not appear; measured against another copy, unresolved V genes explain less than half of the discrepancy, and the remainder lacks a known reason. The table for this sample lists roughly 81,000 clones; 97% of them were counted only once. The ten largest clones take up 0.18% of the sample. Sequenced sample: T cells isolated from PBMCs. Receptor source: a human donor in good health.

The V and J genes are TRBV10-2 and TRBJ2-1; D might be TRBD2 (6 bases). V gave up 6 bases and J gave up 5 bases, with 17 bases separating them. This CDR3 contains 15 residues. Germline V lookup: CDR1 WSHSY, CDR2 SAAADI. The DNA of the CDR3 is TGCGCCAGCAGGGACTCGGGAGTTCACCACAATGAGCAGTTCTTC. It yields the protein CASRDSGVHHNEQFF.

The CDR3 region is CASLGQGSAGELFF. DNA of the CDR3: TGTGCCAGCCTCGGACAGGGGAGTGCCGGGGAGCTGTTTTTT. The V call is TRBV2, the J call TRBJ2-2; TRBD1 agrees at 9 bases. CDR1 and CDR2 (germline): SNHLY, FYNNEI. V was clipped by 8 bases and J by 6 bases; unmatched bases: 7. CDR3 length: 14 amino acids. The whole variable domain, remainder taken from reference TRBV2 and TRBJ2-2, is EPEVTQTPSHQVTQMGQEVILRCVPISNHLYFYWYRQILGQKVEFLVSFYNNEISEKSEIFDDQFSVERPDGSNFTLKIRSTKLEDSAMYFCASLGQGSAGELFFGEGSRLTVL.

The table lists this clone with a few counts. This rearrangement joins TRBV9 to TRBJ1-1; D gene uncertain. CDR3 length: 14 residues. V gave up 1 base and J gave up 3 bases, with 10 bases separating them. In germline, CDR1 is SGDLS, CDR2 YYNGEE. The CDR3 sequence is CASSVQVSDTEAFF. Here the CDR3 DNA reads TGTGCCAGCAGCGTACAGGTGTCAGACACTGAAGCTTTCTTT. Drawing the rest from reference TRBV9 and TRBJ1-1, the complete variable domain is DSGVTQTPKHLITATGQRVTLRCSPRSGDLSVYWYQQSLDQGLQFLIQYYNGEERAKGNILERFSAQQFPDLHSELNLSSLELGDSALYFCASSVQVSDTEAFFGQGTRLTVV.

The rearrangement joins TRBV10-3 to TRBJ1-5; 8 positions agree with TRBD1. V shed 10 bases, J shed 2 bases, and the junction held 13 bases outside the gene matches. This CDR3 has 16 residues. The V gene's germline CDR1 is ENHRY and CDR2 SYGVKD. DNA of the CDR3: TGTGCCACCTCGGACAGGGCTGGGTATGGCAATCAGCCCCAGCATTTT. Residues: CATSDRAGYGNQPQHF.

The chain couples TRBV28 to TRBJ1-4; weak D call: TRBD1 (5 bases). Trimming removed 5 bases from V and 6 bases from J, with 19 bases in between. The CDR3 has 16 amino acids. The V gene's germline CDR1 is MDHEN and CDR2 SYDVKM. CDR3 region: CASSAISGAVDEKLFF. CDR3 DNA: TGTGCCAGCAGTGCTATAAGCGGGGCGGTGGATGAAAAACTGTTTTTT. Full variable domain (rest looked up from reference TRBV28 and TRBJ1-4): DVKVTQSSRYLVKRTGEKVFLECVQDMDHENMFWYRQDPGLGLRLIYFSYDVKMKEKGDIPEGYSVSREKKERFSLILESASTNQTSMYLCASSAISGAVDEKLFFGSGTQLSVL.

The rearrangement uses TRBV4-1 and TRBJ1-1, with D hard to call. Looked up from germline, CDR1 is MGHRA and CDR2 is YSYEKL. The germline V and J ends were trimmed by 0 bases and 5 bases, with 7 bases remaining between them. The CDR3 runs to 13 residues. CDR3 nucleotide sequence: TGCGCCAGCAGCCAAGATCGGGAAACTGAAGCTTTCTTT. This translates into CASSQDRETEAFF.

This clone was seen only once. J is TRBJ2-6 and V is TRBV14; 9 bases match TRBD1. The germline V gene has CDR1 SGHDN and CDR2 FVKESK. V gave up 1 base and J gave up 0 bases; unmatched junction bases: 10. CDR3 length: 20 residues. This CDR3 reads CASSQAQQGAIPSGANVLTF. The DNA of the CDR3 is TGTGCCAGCAGCCAAGCCCAACAGGGGGCAATCCCCTCTGGGGCCAACGTCCTGACTTTC.

CDR3 sequence: CSVYLRGGSEQYF. The CDR3 nucleotides read TGCAGCGTATATCTTCGGGGGGGATCCGAGCAGTACTTC. This rearrangement joins TRBV29-1 to TRBJ2-7; 8 bases agree with TRBD2. Germline V gives CDR1 SQVTM, CDR2 ANQGSEA. With 6 bases clipped from V and 6 bases from J, the junction kept 10 bases outside the gene matches. This CDR3 spans 13 amino acids.

The rearrangement uses TRBV19 and TRBJ1-5, with D possibly being TRBD1 (6 bases). V dropped 4 bases and J dropped 0 bases, with 10 bases sitting between them. Germline V gene data show CDR1 as LNHDA and CDR2 as SQIVND (reference sequence). The CDR3 has 15 amino acids. The CDR3 DNA sequence: TGTGCCAGTAGTACCACAGGGTATAGCAATCAGCCCCAGCATTTT. Encoded protein: CASSTTGYSNQPQHF.

The gene calls are TRBV19 and TRBJ1-1; 9 bases line up with TRBD1. Per germline, CDR1 LNHDA and CDR2 SQIVND (reference sequence). Trimming took 4 bases from V and 4 from J; bases not matched to a gene: 10. This CDR3 is 16 amino acids long. For the CDR3, the DNA is TGTGCCAGTAGTACACCCGGGACAGGGTCGGTCACTGAAGCTTTCTTT. The encoded protein is CASSTPGTGSVTEAFF. Full variable domain (rest looked up from reference TRBV19 and TRBJ1-1): DGGITQSPKYLFRKEGQNVTLSCEQNLNHDAMYWYRQDPGQGLRLIYYSQIVNDFQKGDIAEGYSVSREKKESFPLTVTSAQKNPTAFYLCASSTPGTGSVTEAFFGQGTRLTVV.

The chain uses TRBV2 and TRBJ1-5; TRBD1 matches 7 bases. The germline V gene encodes CDR1 SNHLY and CDR2 FYNNEI. After removal of 7 bases from V and 7 bases from J, the junction contained 4 bases not matched to a gene. This CDR3 region has 12 residues. The CDR3: CASTTGDQPQHF. CDR3 coding DNA: TGTGCCAGCACTACAGGGGACCAGCCCCAGCATTTT.

V gene TRBV7-2 combines with J gene TRBJ2-1; 8 bases are shared with TRBD1. Germline values: CDR1 SGHTA, CDR2 FQGNSA. With 4 bases clipped from V and 15 bases from J, the junction kept 14 bases outside the gene matches. The CDR3 spans 14 residues. The CDR3 nucleotides are TGTGCCAGCAGCTCGGTGCGAAGAACAGGGGGATTGTTCTTC. Amino acid sequence: CASSSVRRTGGLFF.

This chain uses TRBV5-4 with TRBJ2-1, with 12 positions matching TRBD2. Germline lookup yields CDR1 SGHNT and CDR2 YYREEE (reference sequence). The V and J ends lost 4 bases and 9 bases, in that order; junction bases with no gene match: 5. The CDR3 length is 14 residues. For the CDR3, the DNA is TGTGCCAGCAGCCCTAGCGGGGGGGCGGGTGAGCAGTTCTTC. Its translation: CASSPSGGAGEQFF.

The rearrangement uses TRBV4-1 and TRBJ2-5, with TRBD2 matching over 8 bases. V lost 1 base to trimming and J lost 4 bases; unmatched junction nucleotides: 8. The CDR3 runs to 16 residues. Germline lookup yields CDR1 MGHRA and CDR2 YSYEKL. In DNA, the CDR3 is TGCGCCAGCAGCCAAGGGGTAGCGGGGCTAATAGAGACCCAGTACTTC. Protein product: CASSQGVAGLIETQYF.

The chain employs TRBV5-1 and TRBJ1-2; D is unresolved. V gave up 0 bases and J gave up 5 bases, with 14 bases separating them. The CDR3 has 15 residues. Germline V gene sequence: CDR1 SGHRS, CDR2 YFSETQ. CDR3 region: CASSLGGGLTYGYTF. The CDR3 nucleotides are TGCGCCAGCAGCTTGGGTGGAGGACTTACTTATGGCTACACCTTC.

The chain has TRBV27 and TRBJ2-2, with D uncertain. The V end lost 6 bases, the J end lost 2 bases, and 13 bases lay between the germline ends. The CDR3 runs 15 residues. Germline assignment: CDR1 MNHEY and CDR2 SMNVEV (reference sequence). The chain's CDR3 is CASRFGDPNTGELFF. CDR3 bases: TGTGCCAGCAGGTTTGGAGATCCTAACACCGGGGAGCTGTTTTTT.

The chain couples TRBV27 to TRBJ2-7; TRBD2 aligns across 14 bases. CDR3 size: 15 residues. J gave up 3 bases and V 5 bases, and 3 bases lay outside the gene matches. Germline V gives CDR1 MNHEY, CDR2 SMNVEV (reference sequence). Written as DNA, the CDR3 is TGTGCCAGCAGTGCTGGACTAGCGGGAGGCTACGAGCAGTACTTC. As protein: CASSAGLAGGYEQYF.

The gene calls are TRBV7-2 and TRBJ1-1; 7 bases map to TRBD1. This CDR3 comprises 12 residues. Per the germline V gene, CDR1 is SGHTA and CDR2 is FQGNSA. Trimming removed 3 bases from V and 11 bases from J; junction bases left unmatched: 6. The CDR3 DNA is TGTGCCAGCAGCTTGTACAGGGGTCGGGCTTTCTTT. Its translation: CASSLYRGRAFF. Drawing the rest from reference TRBV7-2 and TRBJ1-1, the complete variable domain is GAGVSQSPSNKVTEKGKDVELRCDPISGHTALYWYRQSLGQGLEFLIYFQGNSAPDKSGLPSDRFSAERTGGSVSTLTIQRTQQEDSAVYLCASSLYRGRAFFGQGTRLTVV.

The V call is TRBV5-4, the J call TRBJ2-5; TRBD2 agrees at 11 bases. The CDR3 has 16 amino acids. CDR1 and CDR2 (germline): SGHNT, YYREEE (reference sequence). V was clipped by 0 bases and J by 1 base; unmatched bases: 2. CDR3 amino acids: CASSLVAGGPQETQYF. The CDR3 nucleotides read TGTGCCAGCAGCTTGGTAGCGGGGGGGCCCCAAGAGACCCAGTACTTC.

A single count supports this clone. The J gene is TRBJ1-2, the V gene TRBV30; TRBD1 matches 8 bases. J was trimmed by 7 bases and V by 5 bases; bases with no gene match: 9. The CDR3 runs to 13 residues. Germline lookup yields CDR1 GTSNPN and CDR2 SVGIG (reference sequence). The CDR3 loop is CAWLWTGSGGYTF. For the CDR3, the DNA is TGTGCCTGGCTATGGACAGGGAGTGGTGGCTACACCTTC.

V and J are TRBV27 and TRBJ1-5, with TRBD1 identical over 9 bases. J gave up 1 base and V 5 bases, and 3 bases lay outside the gene matches. Germline lookup yields CDR1 MNHEY and CDR2 SMNVEV (reference sequence). The CDR3 extends over 15 amino acids. The CDR3 loop is CASSEGQGSNQPQHF. The CDR3 DNA is TGTGCCAGCAGTGAAGGACAGGGGAGCAATCAGCCCCAGCATTTT.

The rearrangement joins TRBV19 to TRBJ1-5, with TRBD1 identical over 8 bases. Germline V CDR1 and CDR2: LNHDA, SQIVND (reference sequence). This CDR3 region has 17 residues. V dropped 1 base and J dropped 2; count of bases not matched to a gene: 7. CDR3 nucleotides: TGTGCCAGTAGTATAGCCCCGACAGGGGACGGCAATCAGCCCCAGCATTTT. Amino acids: CASSIAPTGDGNQPQHF.

The chain recombines TRBV6-5 with TRBJ1-3; D remains ambiguous. Trimming removed 0 bases at V and 0 bases at J, with 6 bases between. Germline V gene data show CDR1 as MNHEY and CDR2 as SVGAGI. CDR3 size: 15 residues. The CDR3 bases are TGTGCCAGCAGTTACTCGAGGTCCTCTGGAAACACCATATATTTT. As protein: CASSYSRSSGNTIYF.